Below, one T cell receptor (beta chain) is given with its context. This sample includes further DNA sequences coding for the same CDR3. The sample belongs to a study of shared clonotypes between healthy human individuals. Sequenced by immunoSEQ multiplex PCR; TCRdb stores in-frame clones only, minus some. The table lists around 2,000,000 clones, about 95% of them singletons. As defined, naive CD8 cells were CD45RO-negative and positively selected for CCR7, with terminally differentiated effector memory CD45RA+ cells excluded. CDR1 is SGHDT and CDR2 is YYEEEE in the germline V gene. Trimming stripped 0 bases from V and 4 bases from J, with 19 bases between. There are 17 residues in the CDR3.

The material sequenced was naive CD8+ T cells sorted from blood. The chain uses TRBV5-6 and TRBJ1-1; perhaps TRBD1 as D (5 bases). This receptor was obtained from a young man in good health. Written as DNA, the CDR3 is TGTGCCAGCAGCTTGGCAACAGGTCTCCCGGGGAGCACTGAAGCTTTCTTT. Its translation: CASSLATGLPGSTEAFF.